Described below is a single TCR beta chain sequence and its context. Its antigen is as yet unknown. The data were obtained in a study of shared clonotypes between healthy human individuals. Study findings and constraints: As a rule, naive subsets had a larger estimated richness than memory subsets.

CD8 memory cells included CD45RO+ cells plus CCR7-negative CD45RA+ TemRA cells. The ends lost 2 bases at V and 6 bases at J; junction bases unmatched: 1. The CDR3 is 14 residues long. Germline CDR1 is SGHRS and CDR2 is YFSETQ. The method was immunoSEQ multiplex PCR; TCRdb's version includes in-frame clones alone and lacks a portion of them. The data hold approximately 640,000 clones, with 90% observed a single time. Specimen: memory CD8+ T cells from PBMCs. The subset: CD45RO+ cells pooled with CCR7-negative TemRA cells. The clonotype comes from a man aged 18 to 30 in good health. Some clones in this sample may be carry-over from other donors' samples. This chain links TRBV5-1 with TRBJ2-7, with TRBD2 matching over 14 bases. CDR3 amino acids: CASSLGLAGGEQYF. DNA for the CDR3: TGCGCCAGCAGCTTAGGACTAGCGGGAGGCGAGCAGTACTTC. The variable domain in full, with the rest retrieved from reference TRBV5-1 and TRBJ2-7, is KAGVTQTPRYLIKTRGQQVTLSCSPISGHRSVSWYQQTPGQGLQFLFEYFSETQRNKGNFPGRFSGRQFSNSRSEMNVSTLELGDSALYLCASSLGLAGGEQYFGPGTRLTVT.